This entry lists 31 T cell receptor beta chains sequenced from one sample in a study of cytomegalovirus exposure and HLA in healthy donors. The table came from immunoSEQ multiplex PCR; TCRdb's copy has only in-frame clones and leaves some out. This repertoire shows more than 95,000 clones, approximately 90% found once; its top ten account for about 2.1%. The sample consisted of PBMCs. The receptors here all came from a woman between 18 and 29 years old in good health and CMV-seronegative.

The chain is built from TRBV28 and TRBJ2-7; 8 bases agree with TRBD1. Germline values: CDR1 MDHEN, CDR2 SYDVKM. With V trimmed by 1 base and J by 6 bases, 5 bases remained unmatched. The CDR3 sequence is 14 residues long. The CDR3 DNA sequence: TGTGCCAGCAGTTTATACGGACAGGGAATCGAGCAGTACTTC. Translating it yields CASSLYGQGIEQYF.

Regarding this clone: This sample also contains other DNA sequences that code for the same CDR3. The gene calls are TRBV30 and TRBJ1-4; a weak D match, TRBD1 (5 bases). CDR1 is GTSNPN, CDR2 SVGIG, per germline (reference sequence). The CDR3 spans 15 residues. With 3 bases removed from V and 3 bases from J, the gap between germline ends came to 14 bases. The CDR3: CAWSIRAMANEKLFF. CDR3 nucleotide sequence: TGTGCCTGGAGCATCAGGGCCATGGCTAATGAAAAACTGTTTTTT.

This chain connects TRBV6-1 to TRBJ2-5, with TRBD2 matching 12 bases. V lost 2 bases and J lost 4; bases outside the gene matches: 11. Germline V gene sequence: CDR1 MNHNS, CDR2 SASEGT. The CDR3 consists of 18 residues. CDR3: CASSEWPSGGVVGETQYF. CDR3 sequence (DNA): TGTGCCAGCAGTGAATGGCCTAGCGGGGGGGTGGTTGGAGAGACCCAGTACTTC.

The chain uses TRBV11-2 and TRBJ1-2; TRBD1 matches at 11 bases. Germline CDR1 is SGHAT and CDR2 is FQNNGV. Losses at the gene ends were 5 bases for V and 7 bases for J; bases not matched to a gene: 9. This CDR3 is built from 15 residues. The DNA of the CDR3 is TGTGCCAGCAGCGACAGGGACAGGGGGACAGTTGGCTACACCTTC. It is translated as CASSDRDRGTVGYTF.

V is TRBV6-5 and J is TRBJ2-5; TRBD1 aligns across 8 bases. The germline V gene has CDR1 MNHEY and CDR2 SVGAGI. Germline trimming cut 5 bases from V and 4 bases from J; bases unmatched to any gene: 6. This CDR3 has 14 residues. In nucleotides, the CDR3 is TGTGCCAGCAGTACCGGACAGGGAGGAGAGACCCAGTACTTC. Amino acid sequence: CASSTGQGGETQYF.

The genes are TRBV18 and TRBJ2-3; D may be TRBD2 (5 bases). Trimming took 6 bases from V and 2 from J, leaving 12 bases between them. The CDR3 spans 14 residues. Germline-derived CDR1 and CDR2 are KGHSH and LQKENI. The CDR3 nucleotides read TGTGCCAGCTCGCCTCGGGAACACACAGATACGCAGTATTTT. Its protein is CASSPREHTDTQYF. Supplemented by reference TRBV18 and TRBJ2-3, the full variable domain reads NAGVMQNPRHLVRRRGQEARLRCSPMKGHSHVYWYRQLPEEGLKFMVYLQKENIIDESGMPKERFSAEFPKEGPSILRIQQVVRGDSAAYFCASSPREHTDTQYFGPGTRLTVL.

This chain links TRBV5-6 with TRBJ1-3; tentatively, D is TRBD1 (6 bases). V gave up 6 bases and J gave up 10 bases, with 17 bases separating them. The germline V gene encodes CDR1 SGHDT and CDR2 YYEEEE. CDR3 length: 13 amino acids. The CDR3, as DNA: TGTGCCAGCACCAGTTGGGTCAGGGGAACCATATATTTT. Translated, it gives CASTSWVRGTIYF.

The V call is TRBV18, the J call TRBJ2-7; unclear D gene. V shed 4 bases and J shed 2 bases, with 12 bases lying between them. This CDR3 comprises 14 residues. Germline V lookup: CDR1 KGHSH, CDR2 LQKENI. The CDR3 coding sequence is TGTGCCAGCTCACAAACGACATGGGCCTACGAGCAGTACTTC. Protein product: CASSQTTWAYEQYF.

The gene calls are TRBV11-3 and TRBJ2-1, with TRBD2 matching over 8 bases. The CDR3 extends over 13 amino acids. Germline V gives CDR1 SGHNT, CDR2 YENEEA. V trimming: 5 bases; J trimming: 8 bases; junction bases outside the gene matches: 5. DNA of the CDR3: TGTGCCAGCAGCCCCATACTAGCGGATGAGCAGTTCTTC. Translating it yields CASSPILADEQFF.

The chain employs TRBV7-3 and TRBJ1-2; D call uncertain. Per the germline V gene, CDR1 is SGHTA and CDR2 is FQGTGA. Trimming shortened V by 4 bases and J by 3 bases, and 9 bases separated the two germline ends. CDR3 size: 13 residues. CDR3 in amino acids: CASSSGRDYGYTF. CDR3 nucleotide sequence: TGTGCCAGCAGCTCCGGGAGGGACTATGGCTACACCTTC.

This rearrangement joins TRBV6-1 to TRBJ2-1; 7 nucleotides align to TRBD2. The germline V gene has CDR1 MNHNS and CDR2 SASEGT. J gave up 3 bases and V 7 bases, and 3 bases lay outside the gene matches. The CDR3 runs to 13 residues. The DNA for the CDR3 is TGTGCCAGCACAAGGACTAGCTACAATGAGCAGTTCTTC. It translates to CASTRTSYNEQFF.

This sequence joins TRBV18 and TRBJ1-4; D not certain. The CDR3 runs to 12 residues. With 3 bases removed from V and 10 bases from J, the gap between germline ends came to 9 bases. Looked up from germline, CDR1 is KGHSH and CDR2 is LQKENI. This CDR3 reads CASSPSEGKLFF. The CDR3 region has the DNA TGTGCCAGCTCACCCAGCGAAGGAAAACTGTTTTTT.

V and J are TRBV14 and TRBJ1-1; 8 bases match TRBD1. Germline CDR1 and CDR2: SGHDN and FVKESK. Trimming cost V 3 bases and J 4 bases; bases outside gene matches: 7. The CDR3 totals 15 residues. Here the CDR3 reads CASSHGQGGITEAFF. Written as DNA, the CDR3 is TGTGCCAGCAGCCACGGACAGGGAGGTATCACTGAAGCTTTCTTT.

The rearrangement joins TRBV2 to TRBJ2-5; D is perhaps TRBD1 (5 bases). The CDR3 runs to 13 residues. CDR1 SNHLY and CDR2 FYNNEI come from the germline V gene. Trimming stripped 7 bases from V and 4 bases from J, with 13 bases between. The CDR3 loop is CASMQGFLETQYF. The CDR3 coding sequence is TGTGCCAGCATGCAGGGATTTTTAGAGACCCAGTACTTC.

V gene TRBV27 combines with J gene TRBJ1-3, with D perhaps matching TRBD1 (5 bases). Trimming took 6 bases from V and 4 from J, leaving 16 bases between them. Germline CDR1 and CDR2: MNHEY and SMNVEV (reference sequence). The length of the CDR3 is 15 residues. The CDR3 sequence: CASRPRGVTGNTIYF. In DNA form, the CDR3 reads TGTGCCAGCAGGCCGCGGGGGGTTACGGGAAACACCATATATTTT.

The V gene is TRBV6-6, the J gene TRBJ1-4, with a weak D call TRBD1 (6 bases). V was trimmed by 6 bases and J by 12 bases, leaving 14 bases between them. Germline V gene data show CDR1 as MNHNY and CDR2 as SVGAGI (reference sequence). CDR3 length: 12 residues. The CDR3: CASSPGGGQLFF. CDR3 DNA sequence: TGTGCCAGCAGCCCCGGGGGGGGGCAACTGTTTTTT.

This rearrangement joins TRBV28 to TRBJ1-5; D call uncertain. Germline CDR1 and CDR2: MDHEN and SYDVKM. V was trimmed by 3 bases and J by 2 bases, leaving 17 bases between them. The length of the CDR3 is 17 residues. CDR3 bases: TGTGCCAGCAGTTTGGCGGGTCCGCTTTCGGGCAATCAGCCCCAGCATTTT. Its protein is CASSLAGPLSGNQPQHF.

This clone was observed a few times. The V gene is TRBV2, the J gene TRBJ2-7; 7 bases align to TRBD2. V was clipped by 4 bases and J by 3 bases; unmatched bases: 6. CDR3 length: 14 amino acids. CDR1 and CDR2 from the germline V gene are SNHLY and FYNNEI. CDR3 sequence: CASSVLAANYEQYF. CDR3 sequence (DNA): TGTGCCAGCAGTGTGCTAGCGGCGAACTACGAGCAGTACTTC.

The rearrangement joins TRBV30 to TRBJ2-1; 8 bases fit TRBD1. Germline CDR1 reads GTSNPN; CDR2 reads SVGIG (reference sequence). Losses at the gene ends were 4 bases for V and 0 bases for J; bases not matched to a gene: 8. CDR3 length equals 16 residues. In DNA, the CDR3 is TGTGCCTGGATCAGTACGGGGACAGGCTCCTACAATGAGCAGTTCTTC. The encoded protein is CAWISTGTGSYNEQFF.

The chain has TRBV6-5 and TRBJ1-5, with D possibly being TRBD1 (6 bases). CDR3 length equals 15 residues. The germline V gene has CDR1 MNHEY and CDR2 SVGAGI. The V end lost 6 bases, the J end lost 1 base, and 13 bases lay between the germline ends. CDR3 coding DNA: TGTGCCAGCAGCTTCTATCAGGGGAGCAATCAGCCCCAGCATTTT. Protein: CASSFYQGSNQPQHF.

This clone turned up a few times. This rearrangement joins TRBV6-5 to TRBJ2-3; 9 bases are a match to TRBD2. Germline CDR1 reads MNHEY; CDR2 reads SVGAGI. This CDR3 contains 15 residues. V shed 2 bases, J shed 4 bases, and the junction held 4 bases outside the gene matches. This CDR3 is CASSYRVAGADTQYF. CDR3 bases: TGTGCCAGCAGTTACAGGGTAGCGGGAGCAGATACGCAGTATTTT.

The chain is built from TRBV5-8 and TRBJ1-5; 9 nucleotides match TRBD1. The germline gives CDR1 SGHTS, CDR2 YDEGEE. This CDR3 is 17 amino acids long. The V and J ends lost 5 bases and 4 bases, in that order; junction bases with no gene match: 13. The CDR3 bases are TGTGCCAGCAGTGACCCGGGACAGGGTTCTTTTAATCAGCCCCAGCATTTT. It codes for CASSDPGQGSFNQPQHF.

This clone was recorded once. The chain is built from TRBV6-5 and TRBJ2-5, with D possibly matching TRBD2 (6 bases). V lost 4 bases and J 5 bases, leaving 14 bases between the germline ends. CDR1 is MNHEY, CDR2 SVGAGI, per germline. The CDR3 totals 14 residues. CDR3 DNA sequence: TGTGCCAGCAGTTCCGGGGGAGTCCGGGAGACCCAGTACTTC. Encoded protein: CASSSGGVRETQYF.

The gene calls are TRBV18 and TRBJ2-5; TRBD2 might be the D (5 bases). Germline-derived CDR1 and CDR2 are KGHSH and LQKENI. Trimming stripped 0 bases from V and 13 bases from J, with 15 bases between. This CDR3 region has 13 residues. CDR3 in DNA: TGTGCCAGCTCACCACCTTCTAGCAGCGAGACGTACTTC. Encoded protein: CASSPPSSSETYF.

This clone has a handful of counts. The rearrangement links TRBV10-3 to TRBJ1-3, with 8 positions matching TRBD1. Germline V lookup: CDR1 ENHRY, CDR2 SYGVKD. The V and J ends lost 0 bases and 7 bases, in that order; junction bases with no gene match: 2. The CDR3 totals 14 residues. CDR3: CAISESDRENTIYF. The CDR3 DNA reads as TGTGCCATCAGTGAGTCGGACAGGGAGAACACCATATATTTT.

The J gene is TRBJ1-2, the V gene TRBV2, with D perhaps TRBD1 (6 bases). The germline CDR1 and CDR2 sequences are SNHLY and FYNNEI. V lost 2 bases to trimming and J lost 4 bases, with 11 bases between them. The CDR3 is 14 amino acids. The CDR3 protein is CASSENQGTYGYTF. The CDR3 region has the DNA TGTGCCAGCAGTGAAAATCAGGGGACCTATGGCTACACCTTC. The full variable domain, rest sourced from reference TRBV2 and TRBJ1-2, is EPEVTQTPSHQVTQMGQEVILRCVPISNHLYFYWYRQILGQKVEFLVSFYNNEISEKSEIFDDQFSVERPDGSNFTLKIRSTKLEDSAMYFCASSENQGTYGYTFGSGTRLTVV.

This rearrangement joins TRBV7-3 to TRBJ2-2, with 8 nucleotides matching TRBD2. The V gene's germline CDR1 is SGHTA and CDR2 FQGTGA. This CDR3 comprises 15 residues. The J segment lost 6 bases and the V segment lost 3 bases, leaving 6 bases of the junction unmatched. In DNA, the CDR3 is TGTGCCAGCAGCTTGAGTAGCGGGGCCTCCGGGGAGCTGTTTTTT. The encoded protein is CASSLSSGASGELFF.

This clone was counted once. The chain joins TRBV5-5 to TRBJ2-7; 8 bases match TRBD1. Germline CDR1 and CDR2: SGHKS and YYEKEE (reference sequence). The V segment lost 7 bases and the J segment 5 bases; nucleotides outside the gene matches: 14. There are 15 residues in the CDR3. This CDR3 is CASSGGVGFGDEQYF. The CDR3 DNA reads as TGTGCCAGCTCAGGGGGCGTGGGGTTCGGGGACGAGCAGTACTTC. The full variable domain, completed using reference TRBV5-5 and TRBJ2-7, is DAGVTQSPTHLIKTRGQQVTLRCSPISGHKSVSWYQQVLGQGPQFIFQYYEKEERGRGNFPDRFSARQFPNYSSELNVNALLLGDSALYLCASSGGVGFGDEQYFGPGTRLTVT.

A single count supports this clone. The genes are TRBV20-1 and TRBJ2-1; the D is unclear. This CDR3 spans 10 amino acids. The ends were cut back, 5 bases at V and 10 bases at J, with 9 bases in the middle. Germline loops: CDR1 DFQATT, CDR2 SNEGSKA (reference sequence). The CDR3 bases are TGCAGTGCTCGTAGAGGCGAGCAGTTCTTC. Amino acid sequence: CSARRGEQFF.

The V gene is TRBV18, the J gene TRBJ2-5, with D unresolved. Germline values: CDR1 KGHSH, CDR2 LQKENI. This CDR3 has 14 residues. Between the trimmed V and J ends, which lost 1 base and 3 bases, there was a span of 9 bases. CDR3 protein: CASSPRAAEETQYF. In DNA form, the CDR3 reads TGTGCCAGCTCACCACGGGCCGCAGAAGAGACCCAGTACTTC.

The V call is TRBV9, the J call TRBJ2-3, with D perhaps TRBD1 (6 bases). The CDR3 is 17 residues long. Germline CDR1 SGDLS, CDR2 YYNGEE. The V end was cut by 3 bases, the J end by 0 bases, with 17 bases between. The CDR3 coding sequence is TGTGCCAGCAGCGCTGTCCTATTGGGGGCGAGCACAGATACGCAGTATTTT. It is translated as CASSAVLLGASTDTQYF.